This T cell receptor beta chain was captured by sequencing in a study of OX40 agonist ivuxolimab in advanced cancers. By proportion, this clone is medium-sized. This table comes from immunoSEQ multiplex PCR, and its TCRdb copy is limited to in-frame clones, with some not included. This table holds about 20,000 clones, around 70% found once. This TCR derives from an adult with an advanced solid tumor such as melanoma, head and neck, liver or kidney cancer. The source was CD4+ or CD8+ T cells sorted from blood, collected in a trial of the OX40 agonist ivuxolimab.

Here the CDR3 reads CASSHDPGPEETQYF. CDR3 sequence (DNA): TGCGCCAGCAGCCACGACCCGGGACCCGAGGAGACCCAGTACTTC. The gene calls are TRBV4-1 and TRBJ2-5; either TRBD1 or TRBD2 may supply D (5 bases each). CDR1 is MGHRA, CDR2 YSYEKL, per germline. The V and J ends lost 3 bases and 5 bases respectively, with 16 bases between them. This CDR3 spans 15 amino acids.